This T cell receptor (beta chain) comes out of a study of neurological immune-mediated disorders. TCRdb ran MiXCR on the 5' RACE reads and lists one entry per CDR3 protein. In the table there are around 64,000 distinct CDR3 sequences, roughly 13% of which are singletons. The study, taken as a whole, reports: None of the CDR3 amino acid sequences found in expanded clones was shared across subjects. This suggests that the TCR-beta repertoires were private in all groups.

About this clonotype itself: Its cognate antigen is unknown.

Sequencing was carried out using PBMCs. This TCR came from a woman aged 55-75 years with HTLV-1-associated myelopathy (HAM/TSP).

The CDR3 DNA sequence: TGCGCCAGCAGCTCAGGAATACTAGCGGGAGGCTCGGCCTACGAGCAGTACTTC. The encoded protein is CASSSGILAGGSAYEQYF. The chain carries TRBV5-1 and TRBJ2-7, with TRBD2 matching 12 bases. The germline V gene encodes CDR1 SGHRS and CDR2 YFSETQ. J was trimmed by 2 bases and V by 3 bases; bases with no gene match: 12. The CDR3 length is 18 residues.